Shown below are 16 T cell receptor beta chains from a single sample sequenced in a study of tumor-infiltrating lymphocytes in primary liver carcinoma. A primer matching the constant region was used to make TCR beta cDNA from approximately 0.55 ug of total RNA. Library construction for TCR beta comprised three nested multiplex PCR rounds performed with slightly modified ARM-PCR. TRBV1-TRBV30 forward primers paired with a C-beta reverse primer were used in the first two PCR rounds, which ran roughly 10 cycles each. TCRdb passed the multiplex PCR reads through MiXCR, listing each CDR3 protein once. The sample includes fewer than 400,000 distinct CDR3 sequences, 65% of them seen just once. They got blood RNA out of unsorted whole blood and also pulled out germline DNA. The sequencing input was peripheral blood. Receptors were obtained from a man in his forties or fifties with primary liver carcinoma and hepatitis B virus infection.

This clonotype was counted only a few times. This may come from a read error, since a much larger clone is one base off. This CDR3 fails to terminate in the conserved phenylalanine or tryptophan, so it likely reflects a read error. This chain links TRBV29-1 with TRBJ2-7; 11 bases match TRBD1. Trimming cost V 7 bases and J 4 bases; bases outside gene matches: 3. This CDR3 spans 12 amino acids. The germline V gene has CDR1 SQVTM and CDR2 ANQGSEA. CDR3: CSGGQGAYEQYL. The CDR3 DNA reads as TGCAGCGGAGGACAGGGGGCGTACGAGCAGTACCTC.

In regard to this clonotype: This may stem from a read error, because a much larger clone lies one nucleotide away. The genes are TRBV10-3 and TRBJ2-7, with no clear D. Germline-derived CDR1 and CDR2 are ENHRY and SYGVKD. V lost 2 bases, J lost 4 bases, and 12 bases lay in between. CDR3 size: 14 residues. The CDR3 spells CAISETGSAYEQYF. The CDR3 DNA follows: TGTGCCATCAGTGAGACTGGGTCTGCGTACGAGCAGTACTTC.

Concerning this clonotype itself: A much larger clone is a single base away; this may be a read error. This sequence joins TRBV6-5 and TRBJ1-5; no reliable D call. Trimming removed 6 bases at V and 5 bases at J, with 17 bases between. CDR1 and CDR2 (germline): MNHEY, SVGAGI. The CDR3 sequence is 15 residues long. The CDR3: CASRTAGLSDQPQHF. The CDR3 region has the DNA TGTGCCAGCAGAACTGCCGGACTGAGCGATCAGCCCCAGCATTTT.

The genes are TRBV10-3 and TRBJ1-1, with TRBD1 as a possible D gene (5 bases). Trimming cost V 3 bases and J 2 bases, with 7 bases left between them. Per the germline V gene, CDR1 is ENHRY and CDR2 is SYGVKD. CDR3 length equals 13 residues. CDR3 loop: CAISDRANTEAFF. CDR3 nucleotides: TGTGCCATCAGTGACAGGGCTAACACTGAAGCTTTCTTT.

V is TRBV7-8 and J is TRBJ2-7; TRBD1 matches 7 bases. Germline CDR1 SGHVS, CDR2 FQNEAQ. This CDR3 region has 16 residues. The trim removed 7 bases at V and 2 bases at J, leaving 14 bases unmatched. CDR3 sequence (DNA): TGTGCCAGCACCTCTCCAAACCGGGACAGTCCCTACGAGCAGTACTTC. It codes for CASTSPNRDSPYEQYF.

Details on this clonotype: The junction differs from germline at one of its ends, possibly a read error. This chain connects TRBV10-3 to TRBJ2-7, with TRBD2 as a possible D gene (6 bases). The CDR3 loop spans 14 amino acids. The germline CDR1 and CDR2 sequences are ENHRY and SYGVKD. This CDR3 is CAISGSSAGYEQNF. The DNA for the CDR3 is TGTGCCATCAGTGGGTCTAGCGCTGGCTACGAGCAGAACTTC.

This sequence joins TRBV5-4 and TRBJ2-3; the D gene is possibly TRBD2 (5 bases). CDR3 size: 19 residues. Trimming removed 2 bases from V and 2 bases from J, with 24 bases in between. The germline V gene has CDR1 SGHNT and CDR2 YYREEE (reference sequence). The CDR3: CASSFTSERASLPTDTQYF. The CDR3 coding sequence is TGTGCCAGCAGCTTCACAAGCGAGAGGGCTTCATTACCCACAGATACGCAGTATTTT. Drawing the rest from reference TRBV5-4 and TRBJ2-3, the complete variable domain is ETGVTQSPTHLIKTRGQQVTLRCSSQSGHNTVSWYQQALGQGPQFIFQYYREEENGRGNFPPRFSGLQFPNYSSELNVNALELDDSALYLCASSFTSERASLPTDTQYFGPGTRLTVL.

This clonotype has a handful of counts. The chain carries TRBV5-4 and TRBJ2-1; D unresolved. The germline CDR1 and CDR2 sequences are SGHNT and YYREEE (reference sequence). V lost 0 bases, J lost 0 bases, and 7 bases lay in between. This CDR3 is 15 amino acids long. DNA of the CDR3: TGTGCCAGCAGCTTGGCGGCCGACTCCTACAATGAGCAGTTCTTC. It codes for CASSLAADSYNEQFF.

This clonotype was detected once. Germline and junction disagree at one end, which may indicate a read error. The CDR3 here is CAISPGLEKSCEQYF. CDR3 DNA sequence: TGTGCCATCAGCCCGGGACTAGAGAAATCCTGCGAGCAGTACTTC. This chain connects TRBV11-2 to TRBJ2-7; 8 bases align to TRBD2. Germline V gene sequence: CDR1 SGHAT, CDR2 FQNNGV. This CDR3 spans 15 amino acids.

This clonotype was found once. No conserved phenylalanine or tryptophan is present at the end of the CDR3, so a read error is the likely explanation. The chain has TRBV5-1 and TRBJ1-5; 9 positions match TRBD1. This CDR3 region has 15 residues. Germline V gene lookup returns CDR1 SGHRS and CDR2 YFSETQ. This chain's CDR3 is CVSSSGTGTVQPQHL. The CDR3 nucleotides read TGCGTCAGCAGTTCCGGGACAGGGACGGTTCAGCCCCAGCATTTG.

A remark on this clonotype: A clone one base away is much larger, so this may be a read error. The V and J genes are TRBV6-5 and TRBJ2-7, with 7 positions matching TRBD1. Trimming at V came to 2 bases and at J to 5 bases, leaving 12 bases not matched to a gene. Germline CDR1 is MNHEY and CDR2 is SVGAGI. CDR3 length equals 16 residues. CDR3 sequence reads: CASSYTSGTEGDEQYF. The CDR3 nucleotides read TGTGCCAGCAGTTACACGTCCGGGACAGAGGGCGACGAGCAGTACTTC.

A note on this clonotype: Relative to the germline gene, one junction end is altered; a read error may explain this. This chain joins TRBV11-3 and TRBJ2-1; 15 nucleotides align to TRBD2. Germline values: CDR1 SGHNT, CDR2 YENEEA. This CDR3 contains 16 residues. The CDR3 protein is CTSNSGLAGGGNEQFF. The DNA of the CDR3 is TGTACCAGCAATTCGGGACTAGCGGGAGGTGGGAATGAGCAGTTCTTC.

A remark on this clonotype: The junction does not match germline at one end; this may be a read error. The chain joins TRBV10-2 to TRBJ2-5; 7 bases match TRBD2. Germline V CDR1 and CDR2: WSHSY, SAAADI. CDR3 length: 11 residues. The CDR3 spells CANTAGEAQYF. CDR3 DNA sequence: TGCGCCAACACTGCGGGAGAGGCCCAGTACTTC.

This clonotype came up many times. This chain connects TRBV29-1 to TRBJ2-7; TRBD2 aligns across 10 bases. The germline gives CDR1 SQVTM, CDR2 ANQGSEA. CDR3 length: 14 residues. V shed 4 bases, J shed 5 bases, and the junction held 8 bases outside the gene matches. The DNA of the CDR3 is TGCAGCGTTGGTGGGCTAGCGGGAGACCACGAGCAGTACTTC. Translated, it gives CSVGGLAGDHEQYF.

Worth noting for this clonotype: A junction boundary mismatches the germline segment, possibly from a read error. The CDR3 region has the DNA TGTGCCATCAGTGAGTCTTTAGCGGGTAGCTCCTACGATCAGTACTTC. Protein: CAISESLAGSSYDQYF. This rearrangement joins TRBV10-3 to TRBJ2-7, with 7 nucleotides matching TRBD2. The V gene's germline CDR1 is ENHRY and CDR2 SYGVKD. The CDR3 sequence is 16 residues long.

Many counts were recorded for this clonotype. The J gene is TRBJ2-2, the V gene TRBV5-4; D uncertain. The CDR3 sequence is 13 residues long. V was clipped by 0 bases and J by 6 bases, with 6 bases between them. Germline V lookup: CDR1 SGHNT, CDR2 YYREEE (reference sequence). The CDR3 DNA follows: TGTGCCAGCAGCTTGGATGGGGCCGGGGAGCTGTTTTTT. Translated: CASSLDGAGELFF.